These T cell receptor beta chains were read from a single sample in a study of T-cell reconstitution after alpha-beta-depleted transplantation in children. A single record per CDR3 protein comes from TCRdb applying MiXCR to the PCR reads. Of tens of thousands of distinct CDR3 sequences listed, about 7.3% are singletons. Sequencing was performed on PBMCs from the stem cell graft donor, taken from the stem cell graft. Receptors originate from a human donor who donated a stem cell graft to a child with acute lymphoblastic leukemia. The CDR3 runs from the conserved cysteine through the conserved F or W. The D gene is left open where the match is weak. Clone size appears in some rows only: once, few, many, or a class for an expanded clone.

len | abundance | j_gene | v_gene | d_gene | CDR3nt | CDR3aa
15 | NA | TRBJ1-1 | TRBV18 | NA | TGTGCCAGCTCACCACCGTCAGGGCCGAACACTGAAGCTTTCTTT | CASSPPSGPNTEAFF
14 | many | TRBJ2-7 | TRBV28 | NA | TGTGCCAGCACAAAGACGGGGAACTCCTACGAGCAGTACTTC | CASTKTGNSYEQYF
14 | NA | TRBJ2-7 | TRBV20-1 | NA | TGCAGTGCTAGACGGGGACAACTCCTAGACGAGCAGTACTTC | CSARRGQLLDEQYF
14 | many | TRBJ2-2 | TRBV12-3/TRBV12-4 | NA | TGTGCCAGCAGTTTAGGTGGGGGCACCGGGGAGCTGTTTTTT | CASSLGGGTGELFF
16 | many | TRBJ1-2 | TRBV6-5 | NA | TGTGCCAGCAGTTACTCAGGGGTCCAACCGAACTATGGCTACACCTTC | CASSYSGVQPNYGYTF
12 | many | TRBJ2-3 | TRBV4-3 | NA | TGCGCCAGCAGCCGCGACAGGGAGGAGGAGTATTTT | CASSRDREEEYF
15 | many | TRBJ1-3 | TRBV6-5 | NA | TGTGCCAGCACCTCCGGAAGGACCTCTGGAAACACCATATATTTT | CASTSGRTSGNTIYF
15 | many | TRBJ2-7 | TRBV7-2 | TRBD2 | TGTGCCAGCAGGTTTCTAGCGGGGGGGCTTAACGAGCAGTACTTC | CASRFLAGGLNEQYF
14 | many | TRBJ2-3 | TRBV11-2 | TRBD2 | TGTGCCAGCAGCTTCGGACTAGACACAGATACGCAGTATTTT | CASSFGLDTDTQYF
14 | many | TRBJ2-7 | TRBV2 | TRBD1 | TGTGCCAGCATTCCCGGGACAGGGCCCTACGAGCAGTACTTC | CASIPGTGPYEQYF
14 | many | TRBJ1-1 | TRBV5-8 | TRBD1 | TGTGCCAGCAGCTTGGCAGGGGGGAACACTGAAGCTTTCTTT | CASSLAGGNTEAFF
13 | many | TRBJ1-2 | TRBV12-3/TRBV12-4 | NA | TGTGCCAGCAGTTCCCCAGGGACCTATGGCTACACCTTC | CASSSPGTYGYTF
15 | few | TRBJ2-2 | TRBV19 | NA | TGTGCCAGTAGTATACTGGGGGGCCTCACCGGGGAGCTGTTTTTT | CASSILGGLTGELFF
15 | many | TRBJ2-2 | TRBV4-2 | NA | TGTGCCAGCAGCCCTAGCGCAGGAGGCTCCGGGGAGCTGTTTTTT | CASSPSAGGSGELFF
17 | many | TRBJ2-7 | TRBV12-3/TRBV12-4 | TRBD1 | TGTGCCAGCACCGCCGACAGGGGGCTAACGTACTCCTACGAGCAGTACTTC | CASTADRGLTYSYEQYF
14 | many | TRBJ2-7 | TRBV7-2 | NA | TGTGCCAGCAGTTCGAGGACCCCCGCCTACGAGCAGTACTTC | CASSSRTPAYEQYF
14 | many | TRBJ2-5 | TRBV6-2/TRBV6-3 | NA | TGTGCCAGCAGTTACTGGTCCGGAGGGGAGACCCAGTACTTC | CASSYWSGGETQYF
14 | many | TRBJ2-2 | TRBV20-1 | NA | TGCAGTGCCCGCCCGGTACAGAGCCCTAACCAGCTGTTTTTT | CSARPVQSPNQLFF
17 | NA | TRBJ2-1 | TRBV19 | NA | TGTGCCAGTAGTATCGTGGCCGGGGACGGGGGATACAATGAGCAGTTCTTC | CASSIVAGDGGYNEQFF
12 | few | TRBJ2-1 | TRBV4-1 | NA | TGCGCCAGCAGCCACCCTCGGGGAGAGCAGTTCTTC | CASSHPRGEQFF
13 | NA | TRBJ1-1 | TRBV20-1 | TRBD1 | TGCAGTGCTAGAGTCGACAGGGAAGGGGAAGCTTTCTTT | CSARVDREGEAFF
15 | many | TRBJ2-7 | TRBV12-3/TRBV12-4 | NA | TGTGCCAGCAGTCCCCGGGGGTGGTCGCTCTACGAGCAGTACTTC | CASSPRGWSLYEQYF
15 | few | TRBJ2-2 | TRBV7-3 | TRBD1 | TGTGCCAGCAGCCCCCGGACAGGGGGGACCGGGGAGCTGTTTTTT | CASSPRTGGTGELFF
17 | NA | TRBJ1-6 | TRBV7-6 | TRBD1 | TGTGCCAGCAGCTTAGCGAAACCGGGACAGGTGGATTCACCCCTCCACTTT | CASSLAKPGQVDSPLHF
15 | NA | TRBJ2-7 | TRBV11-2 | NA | TGTGCCAGCAGCGCATACCCAGGGGCGGTAAACGAGCAGTACTTC | CASSAYPGAVNEQYF
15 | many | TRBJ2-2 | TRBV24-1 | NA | TGTGCCACCAGTGACTCTTGGACGGCCACCGGGGAGCTGTTTTTT | CATSDSWTATGELFF
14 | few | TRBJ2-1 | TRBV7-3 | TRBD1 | TGTGCCAGCAGCTGGGGACAGGCGGCGAATGAGCAGTTCTTC | CASSWGQAANEQFF
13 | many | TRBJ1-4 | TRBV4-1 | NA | TGCGCCAGCAGCCTAGGACTGAGGGAAAAACTGTTTTTT | CASSLGLREKLFF